This T cell receptor beta chain was profiled in a study of blood T cell repertoires in COVID-19. Overall study context: Collection of acute and convalescent COVID-19 samples took place in the United States, Italy and Spain. PBMCs, B-cell-depleted T cells, or T cells provided the cDNA or gDNA that made up the material.

The CDR3 is 16 amino acids. The table came from immunoSEQ multiplex PCR; TCRdb's copy has only in-frame clones and leaves some out. Among 160,000 or so clones listed, nearly 80% were seen once. This rearrangement joins TRBV21-1 to TRBJ2-3; the table's TRBD2 call for D was not verified on the DNA. TRBV21-1 is a pseudogene segment. Material for sequencing was peripheral blood. This TCR derives from a woman older than 75 with acute or convalescent COVID-19. DNA of the CDR3: TGTGCCAGCTCCCTAGCGGGCAAGACTAGCACAGATACGCAGTATTTT. This sequence encodes CASSLAGKTSTDTQYF.